Listed below are T cell receptor beta chains from one sample, sequenced in a study of T cell repertoires and HLA-DP antigens. These receptors are not linked to any known antigen. Here immunoSEQ multiplex PCR was the method, and the copy in TCRdb shows in-frame clones only, minus some. Here the sample spans about 73,000 clones, about 80% being singletons. Sequencing input: CD4+ T cells from PBMCs. All receptors come from a man aged 55 to 70 in good health and CMV-seronegative. Each CDR3 is given with its conserved first and last residue. A D gene is named only where the DNA matches it firmly. Some rows mark clone size as missing; the rest say once, few, many or name a class of expanded clone.

D gene,V gene,clone size,J gene,CDR3 DNA,CDR3 protein
-,TRBV5-6,few,TRBJ2-1,TGTGCCAGCAGCTCGGGGCTCCGCCCCGAGCAGTTCTTC,CASSSGLRPEQFF
-,TRBV18,-,TRBJ1-3,TGTGCCAGCTCACCACCGGTGTTCTCTGGAAACACCATATATTTT,CASSPPVFSGNTIYF
TRBD1,TRBV30,-,TRBJ1-2,TGTGCCTGGAGCCCCGCAGGGGGCGGTGGCTACACCTTC,CAWSPAGGGGYTF
-,TRBV11-3,-,TRBJ2-2,TGTGCCAGCAGCTTTAGGGGACCGGGACACTCCACCGGGGAGCTGTTTTTT,CASSFRGPGHSTGELFF
TRBD1,TRBV10-3,-,TRBJ1-2,TGTGCCATCAGGGGGGGACAGGGGTACAGCGGCTACACCTTC,CAIRGGQGYSGYTF
-,TRBV6-6,-,TRBJ1-1,TGTGCCAGCACCCGGGAGGGGACGGGGGCTGAAGCTTTCTTT,CASTREGTGAEAFF
-,TRBV28,once,TRBJ1-5,TGTGCCAGCAGTTATCGGGGGGGCCTGGGGAATCAGCCCCAGCATTTT,CASSYRGGLGNQPQHF
TRBD1,TRBV5-4,once,TRBJ2-2,TGTGCCAGCAGCTTCAAAAACAGGGGGCTGACCACCGGGGAGCTGTTTTTT,CASSFKNRGLTTGELFF
-,TRBV11-2,few,TRBJ1-4,TGTGCCAGCAGCCCCGGGGGGAAACTGTTTTTT,CASSPGGKLFF
-,TRBV7-2,-,TRBJ1-1,TGTGCCAGCAGCGCGGCAAAGAACACTGAAGCTTTCTTT,CASSAAKNTEAFF
-,TRBV18,-,TRBJ2-3,TGTGCCAGCTCACCACGGTCAGACGCAGATACGCAGTATTTT,CASSPRSDADTQYF
TRBD1,TRBV7-2,-,TRBJ2-2,TGTGCCAGCAGCCCGGGACAGGGTTACACCGGGGAGCTGTTTTTT,CASSPGQGYTGELFF
-,TRBV11-3,-,TRBJ2-2,TGTGCCAGCAGCTTAGAAGACATAACGAACACCGGGGAGCTGTTTTTT,CASSLEDITNTGELFF
-,TRBV29-1,-,TRBJ1-1,TGCAGCGTGGGACGGGAAGGCACTGAAGCTTTCTTT,CSVGREGTEAFF
-,TRBV7-2,-,TRBJ2-1,TGTGCCAGCAGCCTGGACCCGGATGCCTACAATGAGCAGTTCTTC,CASSLDPDAYNEQFF
TRBD2,TRBV9,-,TRBJ2-1,TGTGCCAGCAGCGTAGCCAGCGGGGGGGCTGGTGAGCAGTTCTTC,CASSVASGGAGEQFF